The source of this TCR beta chain is a study of T cells after yellow fever vaccination (dated by TCRdb to about 2019). Looking at the study overall: The SMART-Seq v4 Ultra Low Input RNA kit was used to prepare libraries from fractions with low cell numbers. Bulk TCR alpha and beta repertoires were sequenced longitudinally to track T-cell clones before and after primary and booster YFV17D yellow fever vaccination. Two healthy male donors, one aged 18 to 30 and one aged 30 to 40 years, were included in the cohort. Bulk PBMC replicates and cell subsets were isolated from blood drawn at multiple timepoints before and after both primary and secondary immunization. What the work shows at the level of the full study, not this receptor alone: The secondary T-cell response was weaker than the primary response but faster, peaking on day 5 instead of day 15. After the booster, most clones that had expanded after primary vaccination were detected again (around 96% of CD4 and about 88% of CD8), suggesting broad maintenance of memory. Because the study included only a couple of donors, the extent to which the findings can be generalized is limited. FACS-sorted repertoires could contain abundant contaminating clonotypes from the bulk population, so computational filtering was required. A small fraction of clonotypes appeared in both the CD4 and CD8 compartments, likely as a result of convergent recombination.

The treatment or condition label on this specimen signifies: live attenuated yellow fever vaccine strain. Two biological replicates of bulk PBMCs were collected at each blood-draw timepoint. A standard Ficoll-Paque protocol was used to isolate PBMCs from peripheral blood. TriZol was used to extract RNA from bulk PBMCs, CD4 and CD8 fractions, and dextramer-positive and dextramer-negative fractions. To note about this clonotype: Its antigen is currently not known. No base-level quality is on record; no much larger clone is a single base apart.

TCR cDNA was synthesized by 5'RACE template switching, which introduced a universal primer site and unique molecular identifiers. Priming of cDNA synthesis was performed from both the TCR alpha and TCR beta constant segments. Libraries were amplified in two PCR steps, with sample barcodes and sequencing adapters added in the second step. Sequencing of libraries was done on Illumina HiSeq 2500 (2x100 bp) or NovaSeq (2x150 bp). Concerning the study's data processing: Reads were demultiplexed and collapsed into UMI consensus sequences with MIGEC, and V(D)J alignment was performed with MiXCR. Vaccine-responding clonotypes were identified with edgeR using replicate PBMC samples, with FDR below 0.01 and a log2 fold change above 5 up to day 15 being required. Bulk clonotypes were assigned CD4 or CD8 identity according to which sequenced CD4 or CD8 repertoire held them at higher abundance. TCRdb's own reprocessing of the public reads used fastp at Q25 and MiXCR and kept productive beta chains. When rows share a CDR3 protein, they turn into one entry using the most common DNA and genes. In this record, the V and J calls reflect TCRdb's handling and not the investigators' own analysis. The sample table shows hundreds of thousands of distinct CDR3 sequences, and 9% to 15% are seen once. Together, the top ten hold about 15% of the sample.

Sequences DFQATT (CDR1) and SNEGSKA (CDR2) are obtained from the germline V gene (reference sequence). From the cysteine up to the phenylalanine, the CDR3 has a length of 14 residues. Just the 42-base CDR3 DNA is kept, in frame starting at base 1. V sheds 7 bases and J sheds 3 bases, leaving 19 bases between their ends. The chain is assembled from TRBV20-1 and TRBJ2-7; a tentative D match to TRBD2 spans 5 bases. The receptor was isolated from a man aged 25 to 45 who received the YFV17D yellow fever vaccine. The sequenced sample was PBMCs, obtained on the day of the yellow fever booster vaccination. The CDR3 region has the sequence CSGSGRATIYEQYF. DNA sequence: TGCAGTGGGTCGGGCAGAGCGACTATCTACGAGCAGTACTTC.